This T cell receptor (beta chain) was recorded in a study of blood T cell repertoires in COVID-19. About the study: Researchers got acute and convalescent COVID-19 samples from the United States, Italy and Spain.

V was clipped by 0 bases and J by 4 bases, with 13 bases between them. The germline V gene encodes CDR1 SGHDT and CDR2 YYEEEE. This CDR3 has 15 amino acids. Authors' analysis steps: Reference gene primer amplification gave nucleated cell count estimates. Using immunoSEQ multiplex PCR, the repertoire was profiled, and TCRdb retains in-frame clones only, with some absent. V and J calls and clone size are as listed in that table; D and trimming were resolved from the DNA. In the table there are about 63,000 clones, 70% to 85% of which are singletons. The chain recombines TRBV5-6 with TRBJ1-2; no clear D gene. The TCR originated in a human donor in a cohort sampled during active COVID-19. The sequenced sample consisted of peripheral blood. The CDR3 DNA follows: TGTGCCAGCAGCTTGGCCCGGGAACGACTCTATGGCTACACCTTC. Translated, it gives CASSLARERLYGYTF.